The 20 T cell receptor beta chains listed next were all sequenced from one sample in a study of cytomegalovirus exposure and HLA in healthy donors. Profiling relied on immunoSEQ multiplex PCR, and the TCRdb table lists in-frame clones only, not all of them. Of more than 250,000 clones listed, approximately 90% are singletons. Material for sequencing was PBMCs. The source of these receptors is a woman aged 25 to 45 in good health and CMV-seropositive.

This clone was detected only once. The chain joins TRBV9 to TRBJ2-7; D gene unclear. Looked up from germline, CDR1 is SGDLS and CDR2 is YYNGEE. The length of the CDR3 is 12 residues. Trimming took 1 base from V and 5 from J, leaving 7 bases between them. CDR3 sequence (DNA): TGTGCCAGCAGCGTAAGTCAAGACGAGCAGTACTTC. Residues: CASSVSQDEQYF.

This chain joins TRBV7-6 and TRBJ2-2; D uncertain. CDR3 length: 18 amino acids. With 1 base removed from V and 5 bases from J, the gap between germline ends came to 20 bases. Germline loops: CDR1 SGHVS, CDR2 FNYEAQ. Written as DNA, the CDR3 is TGTGCCAGCAGCTTAGTTTACTGGGCGGAACGTCAGACCGGGGAGCTGTTTTTT. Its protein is CASSLVYWAERQTGELFF.

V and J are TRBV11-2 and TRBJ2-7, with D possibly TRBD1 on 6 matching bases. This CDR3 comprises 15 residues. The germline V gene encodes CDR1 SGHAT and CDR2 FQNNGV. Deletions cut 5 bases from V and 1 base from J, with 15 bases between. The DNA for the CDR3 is TGTGCCAGCAGCCCATCCCAGGGGCGGTCCTACGAGCAGTACTTC. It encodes CASSPSQGRSYEQYF.

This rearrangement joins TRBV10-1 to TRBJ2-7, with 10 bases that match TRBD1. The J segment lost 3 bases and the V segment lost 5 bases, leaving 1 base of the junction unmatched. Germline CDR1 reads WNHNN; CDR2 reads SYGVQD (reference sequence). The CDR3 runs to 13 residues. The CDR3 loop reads CASSRDRGYEQYF. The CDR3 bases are TGCGCCAGCAGTAGGGACAGGGGCTACGAGCAGTACTTC.

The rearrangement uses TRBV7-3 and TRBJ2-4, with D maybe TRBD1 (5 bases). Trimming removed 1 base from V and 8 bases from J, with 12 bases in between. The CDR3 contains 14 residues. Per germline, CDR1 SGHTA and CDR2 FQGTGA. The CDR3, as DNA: TGTGCCAGCAGCTTAAACCCAGGGCCGGACATTCAGTACTTC. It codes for CASSLNPGPDIQYF.

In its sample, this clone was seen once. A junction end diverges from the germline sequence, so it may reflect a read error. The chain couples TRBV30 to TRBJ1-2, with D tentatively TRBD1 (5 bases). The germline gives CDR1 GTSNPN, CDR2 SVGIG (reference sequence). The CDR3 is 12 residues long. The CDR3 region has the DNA TGTGCCTGGAGTGACCCTCCTCTACAGGCCCACTTC. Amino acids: CAWSDPPLQAHF.

Here the CDR3 reads CAWSVSRSGNTIYF. The CDR3 DNA is TGTGCCTGGAGTGTATCCCGCTCTGGAAACACCATATATTTT. This sequence joins TRBV30 and TRBJ1-3; D gene unclear. This CDR3 comprises 14 residues. The V gene lost 0 bases and the J gene lost 0 bases, with 6 bases spanning the gap. Germline V CDR1 and CDR2: GTSNPN, SVGIG (reference sequence).

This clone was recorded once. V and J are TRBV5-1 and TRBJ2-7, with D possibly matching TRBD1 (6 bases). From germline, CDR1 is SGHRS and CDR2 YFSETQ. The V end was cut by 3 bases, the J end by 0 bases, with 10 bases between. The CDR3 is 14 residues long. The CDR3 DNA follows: TGCGCCAGCAGCTACGAACAGGGCTCCTACGAGCAGTACTTC. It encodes CASSYEQGSYEQYF.

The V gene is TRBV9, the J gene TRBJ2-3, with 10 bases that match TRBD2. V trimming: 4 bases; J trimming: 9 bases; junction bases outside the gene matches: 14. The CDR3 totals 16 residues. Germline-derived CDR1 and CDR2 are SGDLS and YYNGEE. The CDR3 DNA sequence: TGTGCCAGCAGCCCCCGGCGAGCGGGGGGGCTGGACACGCAGTATTTT. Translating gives CASSPRRAGGLDTQYF. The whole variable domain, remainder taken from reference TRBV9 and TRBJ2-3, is DSGVTQTPKHLITATGQRVTLRCSPRSGDLSVYWYQQSLDQGLQFLIQYYNGEERAKGNILERFSAQQFPDLHSELNLSSLELGDSALYFCASSPRRAGGLDTQYFGPGTRLTVL.

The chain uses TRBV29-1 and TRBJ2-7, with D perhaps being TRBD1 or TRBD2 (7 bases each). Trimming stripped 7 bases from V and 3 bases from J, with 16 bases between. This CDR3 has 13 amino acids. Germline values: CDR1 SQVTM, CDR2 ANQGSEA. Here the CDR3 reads CSGGEGAGYEQYF. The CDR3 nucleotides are TGCAGCGGCGGGGAGGGGGCTGGCTACGAGCAGTACTTC.

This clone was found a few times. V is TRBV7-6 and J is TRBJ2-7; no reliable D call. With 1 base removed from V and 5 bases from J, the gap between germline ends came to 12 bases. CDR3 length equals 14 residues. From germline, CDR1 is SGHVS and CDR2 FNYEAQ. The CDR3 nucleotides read TGTGCCAGCAGCTTAGTTTCCTCTGCGGACGAGCAGTACTTC. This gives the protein CASSLVSSADEQYF.

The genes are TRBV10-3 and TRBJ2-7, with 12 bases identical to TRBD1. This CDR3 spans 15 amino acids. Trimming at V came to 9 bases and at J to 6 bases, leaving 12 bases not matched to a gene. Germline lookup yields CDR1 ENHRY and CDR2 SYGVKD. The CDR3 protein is CAMEKGQGATSEQYF. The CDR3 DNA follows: TGTGCCATGGAAAAGGGACAGGGGGCTACGAGCGAGCAGTACTTC.

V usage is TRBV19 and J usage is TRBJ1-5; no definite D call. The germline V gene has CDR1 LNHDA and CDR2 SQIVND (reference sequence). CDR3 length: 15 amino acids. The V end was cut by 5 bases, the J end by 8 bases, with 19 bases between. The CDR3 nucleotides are TGTGCCAGTAGTTTATTGCCGAGGACGGTGGAGCCCCAGCATTTT. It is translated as CASSLLPRTVEPQHF. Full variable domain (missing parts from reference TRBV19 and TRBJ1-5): DGGITQSPKYLFRKEGQNVTLSCEQNLNHDAMYWYRQDPGQGLRLIYYSQIVNDFQKGDIAEGYSVSREKKESFPLTVTSAQKNPTAFYLCASSLLPRTVEPQHFGDGTRLSIL.

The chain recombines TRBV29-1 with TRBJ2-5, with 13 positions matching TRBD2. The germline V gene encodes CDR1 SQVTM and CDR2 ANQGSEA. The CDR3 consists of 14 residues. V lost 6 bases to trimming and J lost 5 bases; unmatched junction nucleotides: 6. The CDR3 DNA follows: TGCAGCGTGGTGGGACTAGCGGGGAGGGAGACCCAGTACTTC. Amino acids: CSVVGLAGRETQYF.

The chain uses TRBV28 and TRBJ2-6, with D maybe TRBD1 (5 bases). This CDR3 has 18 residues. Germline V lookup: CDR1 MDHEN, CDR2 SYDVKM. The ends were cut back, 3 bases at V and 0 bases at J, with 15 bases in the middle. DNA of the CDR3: TGTGCCAGCAGTTTTGCGGTAGGGGCTAGCTCTGGGGCCAACGTCCTGACTTTC. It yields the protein CASSFAVGASSGANVLTF.

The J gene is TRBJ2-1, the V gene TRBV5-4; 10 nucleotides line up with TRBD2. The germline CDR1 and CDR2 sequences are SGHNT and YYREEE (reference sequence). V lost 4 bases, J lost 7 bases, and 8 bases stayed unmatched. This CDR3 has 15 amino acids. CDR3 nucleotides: TGTGCCAGCAGCCTCGGACTAGCGGATTCTAATGAGCAGTTCTTC. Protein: CASSLGLADSNEQFF. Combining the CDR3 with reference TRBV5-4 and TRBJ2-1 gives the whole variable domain ETGVTQSPTHLIKTRGQQVTLRCSSQSGHNTVSWYQQALGQGPQFIFQYYREEENGRGNFPPRFSGLQFPNYSSELNVNALELDDSALYLCASSLGLADSNEQFFGPGTRLTVL.

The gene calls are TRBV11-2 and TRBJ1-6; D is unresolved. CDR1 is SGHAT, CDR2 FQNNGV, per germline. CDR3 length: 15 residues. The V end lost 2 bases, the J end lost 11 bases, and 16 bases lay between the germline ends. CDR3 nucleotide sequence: TGTGCCAGCAGCTTAAAACTGGGGATTCGTCCACCCCTCCACTTT. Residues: CASSLKLGIRPPLHF. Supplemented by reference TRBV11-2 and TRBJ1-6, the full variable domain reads EAGVAQSPRYKIIEKRQSVAFWCNPISGHATLYWYQQILGQGPKLLIQFQNNGVVDDSQLPKDRFSAERLKGVDSTLKIQPAKLEDSAVYLCASSLKLGIRPPLHFGNGTRLTVT.

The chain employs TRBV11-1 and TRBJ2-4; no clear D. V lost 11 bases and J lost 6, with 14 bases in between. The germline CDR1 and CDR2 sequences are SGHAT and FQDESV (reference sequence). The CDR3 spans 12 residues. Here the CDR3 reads CAFTEFVNIQYF. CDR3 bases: TGTGCCTTCACGGAGTTTGTAAACATTCAGTACTTC.

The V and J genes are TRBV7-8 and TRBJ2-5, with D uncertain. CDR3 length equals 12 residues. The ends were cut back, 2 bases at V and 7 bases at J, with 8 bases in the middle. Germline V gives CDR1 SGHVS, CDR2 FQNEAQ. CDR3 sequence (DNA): TGTGCCAGCAGCTTAACACCTGGGACCCAGTACTTC. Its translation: CASSLTPGTQYF.

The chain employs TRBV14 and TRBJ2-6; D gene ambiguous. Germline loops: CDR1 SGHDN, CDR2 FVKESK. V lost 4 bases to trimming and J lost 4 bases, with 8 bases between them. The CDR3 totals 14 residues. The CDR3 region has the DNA TGTGCCAGCAGCCCGCAGTGGGGGGCCAACGTCCTGACTTTC. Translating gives CASSPQWGANVLTF. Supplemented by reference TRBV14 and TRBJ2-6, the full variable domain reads EAGVTQFPSHSVIEKGQTVTLRCDPISGHDNLYWYRRVMGKEIKFLLHFVKESKQDESGMPNNRFLAERTGGTYSTLKVQPAELEDSGVYFCASSPQWGANVLTFGAGSRLTVL.